This T cell receptor beta chain stems from a study of blood T cells in healthy people across ages. Trimming stripped 9 bases from V and 6 bases from J, with 12 bases between. Germline lookup yields CDR1 MDHEN and CDR2 SYDVKM. This CDR3 region has 12 residues. This clonotype has more than one count but fewer than ten. PCR was performed a second time for roughly 7 to 11 cycles using a sample-barcoded 5' primer and a J-beta primer mix. TCRdb ran MiXCR on the 5' RACE reads and lists one entry per CDR3 protein. Here the sample spans 910,000 or so distinct CDR3 sequences, about 53% being singletons. The gene calls are TRBV28 and TRBJ2-4; D perhaps matches TRBD2 (5 bases). This clonotype was sampled from a woman in her fifties or sixties in good health. The sequencing sample was made of blood. The CDR3 sequence: CASRGAANIQYF. CDR3 bases: TGTGCCAGTCGGGGAGCAGCAAACATTCAGTACTTC.